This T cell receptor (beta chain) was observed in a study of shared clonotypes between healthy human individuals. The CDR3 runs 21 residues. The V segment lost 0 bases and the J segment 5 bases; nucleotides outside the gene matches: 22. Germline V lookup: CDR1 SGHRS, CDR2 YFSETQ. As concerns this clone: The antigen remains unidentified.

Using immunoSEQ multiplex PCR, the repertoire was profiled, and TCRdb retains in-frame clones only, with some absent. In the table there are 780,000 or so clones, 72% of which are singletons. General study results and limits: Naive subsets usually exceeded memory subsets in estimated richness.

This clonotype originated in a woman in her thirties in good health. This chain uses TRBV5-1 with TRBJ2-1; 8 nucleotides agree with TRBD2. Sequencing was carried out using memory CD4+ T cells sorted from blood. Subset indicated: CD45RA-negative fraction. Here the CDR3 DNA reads TGCGCCAGCAGCTTGGCTGGAGGGAGGAGCGGGAGTTTTCATTCCGACAATGAGCAGTTCTTC. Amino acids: CASSLAGGRSGSFHSDNEQFF.